This is a list of T cell receptor beta chains from one sample in a study of control samples from healthy donors and cancer patients. Produced via immunoSEQ multiplex PCR; TCRdb's table is partial and in-frame only. Seen here are 25,000 to 35,000 clones, roughly 78% observed once, and the top ten hold roughly 21%. The sequencing sample was made of PBMCs. The receptors come from a man between 60 and 75 years old with head and neck cancer. CDR3s leave out the opening cysteine and the closing phenylalanine or tryptophan. Each record gives: CDR3 protein, V gene, CDR3 length, J gene.

CDR3aa: ASSIDFYWGKGQPQH
v_gene: TRBV19
len: 15
j_gene: TRBJ1-5

CDR3aa: ATSIPRVTGELF
v_gene: TRBV15
len: 12
j_gene: TRBJ2-2

CDR3aa: ASSVAVQETQY
v_gene: TRBV9
len: 11
j_gene: TRBJ2-5

CDR3aa: ASSFSGSYEQF
v_gene: TRBV27
len: 11
j_gene: TRBJ2-1

CDR3aa: ASSENQGRQETQY
v_gene: TRBV16
len: 13
j_gene: TRBJ2-5

CDR3aa: ASSLFMWGAEAF
v_gene: TRBV28
len: 12
j_gene: TRBJ1-1

CDR3aa: ASSLDKGGRRETQY
v_gene: TRBV11-2
len: 14
j_gene: TRBJ2-5

CDR3aa: ATSKGAGGNEQF
v_gene: TRBV15
len: 12
j_gene: TRBJ2-1

CDR3aa: ASSLAGGAYEQY
v_gene: TRBV3-1/TRBV3-2
len: 12
j_gene: TRBJ2-7

CDR3aa: ASSRGTHTDTQY
v_gene: TRBV7-2
len: 12
j_gene: TRBJ2-3

CDR3aa: ASSIGRMGVIPYEQY
v_gene: TRBV19
len: 15
j_gene: TRBJ2-7

CDR3aa: ASSLALGSVTYEQY
v_gene: TRBV5-1
len: 14
j_gene: TRBJ2-7

CDR3aa: ANLPAPLSGANVLT
v_gene: TRBV2
len: 14
j_gene: TRBJ2-6

CDR3aa: ASSPEIWTSGNYNEQF
v_gene: TRBV14
len: 16
j_gene: TRBJ2-1

CDR3aa: AWLRRDKEKLF
v_gene: TRBV30
len: 11
j_gene: TRBJ1-4

CDR3aa: ASSFWLSSTYEQY
v_gene: TRBV13
len: 13
j_gene: TRBJ2-7

CDR3aa: ASSIISPLGTDTQY
v_gene: TRBV19
len: 14
j_gene: TRBJ2-3

CDR3aa: ASTLGGTDSYEQY
v_gene: TRBV5-1
len: 13
j_gene: TRBJ2-7

CDR3aa: ASSESGAAEQY
v_gene: TRBV7-3
len: 11
j_gene: TRBJ2-7

CDR3aa: ASRRDGDRNSPLH
v_gene: TRBV6-6
len: 13
j_gene: TRBJ1-6

CDR3aa: ASSLSSGVDEQF
v_gene: TRBV28
len: 12
j_gene: TRBJ2-1

CDR3aa: ASGGATNEKLF
v_gene: TRBV27
len: 11
j_gene: TRBJ1-4

CDR3aa: ASSPHRTENYGYT
v_gene: TRBV27
len: 13
j_gene: TRBJ1-2